This T cell receptor (beta chain) was recovered during a study of cytomegalovirus exposure and HLA in healthy donors. As concerns this clone: The antigen is undetermined.

The CDR3 has 14 residues. Trimming took off 2 bases at V and 3 bases at J, with 10 bases between the two ends. Germline CDR1 is LGHNA and CDR2 is YSLEER. Study conclusions and caveats: Across donors, presence/absence analyses took sequencing depth to be roughly uniform.

Vbeta (60) and Jbeta (13) primers were used in the PCR. Per the original methods: About 9.9 million shared chains were among 65 million to 85 million unique TCR beta chains counted in a later analysis. The repertoire was sequenced with immunoSEQ multiplex PCR; TCRdb's copy has only in-frame clones and lacks some. That table supplies the V and J calls and clone size; D and trimming were determined from the DNA. Found here are about 92,000 clones, 77% of them singletons; the top ten hold under 8%. The rearrangement links TRBV4-3 to TRBJ1-2; D may be TRBD1 (6 bases). Sequencing was carried out using PBMCs. The TCR originated in a man aged 50 or older in good health and CMV-seropositive. CDR3 nucleotides: TGCGCCAGCAGCCAAACAGGGTGGGACTATGGCTACACCTTC. This codes for CASSQTGWDYGYTF.